This TCR beta chain was profiled in a study of response to subunit inactivated influenza vaccine listed by TCRdb under 2018. Describing the broader study: The study used deep quantitative T cell receptor repertoire profiling to track responses to a trivalent subunit inactivated influenza vaccine.

There are many counts of this clonotype. It lacks a known antigen. There are no base qualities to consult, and no much larger clone falls within one base. Reading the germline V gene (reference sequence) gives CDR1 DFQATT and CDR2 SNEGSKA. The V and J ends are trimmed by 5 bases and 7 bases, leaving 18 bases between them. The CDR3 spans 15 residues, from the cysteine through the phenylalanine. Solely the CDR3 DNA is kept, with 45 bases framed from the first base. General conclusions and limits of the study: It was suggested by the authors that each seasonal influenza vaccination may recruit only a limited number of new T cells.

The library was built by means of RT-PCR. The sequencer was an Illumina HiSeq 2500. TCRdb reran the public reads through fastp at Q25 and MiXCR, keeping productive beta chains. When rows share a CDR3 protein, they turn into one entry using the most common DNA and genes. The sample table shows about 180,000 distinct CDR3 sequences, and 9.2% are seen once. The top ten hold about a tenth of the sample. Here the chain combines TRBV20-1 and TRBJ1-6, with a tentative D gene TRBD1 over 5 matching bases. The receptor was derived from a man aged 50-60 years who received an inactivated influenza vaccine. Donor details come from another sample of the same person, matched by shared clones. The specimen comprised non-naive T cells sorted from PBMCs, sampled on the day of vaccination. The sample's cell subset or site label, decoded: memory T cell fraction. In nucleotide form, the sequence is TGCAGTGCTCTACCGGGCAGGGCGGGAAATTCACCCCTCCACTTT. Its protein product is CSALPGRAGNSPLHF.